Following are 9 T cell receptor beta chains from one sample sequenced in a study of shared clonotypes between healthy human individuals. Repertoires were generated with immunoSEQ multiplex PCR, while TCRdb's copy carries only in-frame clones and drops some. The data hold around 2.1 million clones, with under 97% observed a single time. The sample taken for sequencing was naive CD4+ T cells sorted from blood. Subset noted: CD45RA+ positively selected. These receptors originate from a man younger than 35 in good health.

The chain links TRBV11-2 to TRBJ2-5; D may be TRBD1 or TRBD2 (5 bases each). Germline V lookup: CDR1 SGHAT, CDR2 FQNNGV. The CDR3 loop spans 14 amino acids. Trimming took 5 bases from V and 1 from J, leaving 11 bases between them. The CDR3 bases are TGTGCCAGCAGCAGAACCGGGACCCAAGAGACCCAGTACTTC. Its protein is CASSRTGTQETQYF.

This clone was detected once. V is TRBV2 and J is TRBJ2-7; 7 bases align to TRBD1. V lost 6 bases to trimming and J lost 5 bases; unmatched junction nucleotides: 13. CDR1 is SNHLY, CDR2 FYNNEI, per germline. The CDR3 has 15 amino acids. The CDR3 bases are TGTGCCAGCAGAACTGGCCAGGGGGTTATTGACGAGCAGTACTTC. As protein: CASRTGQGVIDEQYF.

This chain connects TRBV5-1 to TRBJ1-6; no definite D call. V lost 1 base, J lost 8 bases, and 7 bases lay in between. The CDR3 is 13 residues long. CDR1 and CDR2 from the germline V gene are SGHRS and YFSETQ. The DNA for the CDR3 is TGCGCCAGCAGCTTGCGTCTGGATTCACCCCTCCACTTT. It specifies CASSLRLDSPLHF.

This chain joins TRBV6-5 and TRBJ2-1, with a tentative D call TRBD2 (5 bases). The ends were cut back, 8 bases at V and 10 bases at J, with 12 bases in the middle. The CDR3 runs to 11 residues. Looked up from germline, CDR1 is MNHEY and CDR2 is SVGAGI. Here the CDR3 DNA reads TGTGCCAGCTTTAGAGCGGCAGAGCAGTTCTTC. Translation: CASFRAAEQFF.

This rearrangement joins TRBV6-1 to TRBJ1-4, with D hard to call. Germline V gives CDR1 MNHNS, CDR2 SASEGT. V was trimmed by 5 bases and J by 3 bases, leaving 13 bases between them. There are 15 residues in the CDR3. The CDR3 here is CASSPVWSANEKLFF. CDR3 bases: TGTGCCAGCAGTCCCGTCTGGTCAGCTAATGAAAAACTGTTTTTT.

V and J are TRBV6-6 and TRBJ2-7; D possibly corresponds to TRBD1 (6 bases). CDR1 and CDR2 from the germline V gene are MNHNY and SVGAGI (reference sequence). CDR3 length equals 13 residues. Trimming removed 6 bases from V and 2 bases from J, with 11 bases in between. The CDR3 loop reads CASRTGTTYEQYF. CDR3 nucleotide sequence: TGTGCCAGCAGAACCGGGACAACCTACGAGCAGTACTTC.

This chain uses TRBV11-2 with TRBJ2-7, with D perhaps TRBD2 (6 bases). Trimming removed 6 bases from V and 7 bases from J, with 10 bases in between. CDR1 is SGHAT, CDR2 FQNNGV, per germline. CDR3 length equals 11 residues. The CDR3 nucleotides are TGTGCCAGCAGTCTTGGACTAGAGCAGTACTTC. Encoded protein: CASSLGLEQYF.

The rearrangement joins TRBV11-2 to TRBJ2-1, with 7 bases fitting TRBD2. Germline lookup yields CDR1 SGHAT and CDR2 FQNNGV. The V gene end was trimmed by 3 bases and the J gene end by 5 bases; junction bases not matched to a gene: 4. The CDR3 extends over 14 amino acids. CDR3 coding DNA: TGTGCCAGCAGCTTCGGGAGGACCGACAATGAGCAGTTCTTC. As protein: CASSFGRTDNEQFF.

The chain combines TRBV29-1 with TRBJ1-3; 9 positions match TRBD1. V lost 4 bases, J lost 5 bases, and 9 bases stayed unmatched. CDR1 is SQVTM, CDR2 ANQGSEA, per germline. CDR3 length equals 15 residues. For the CDR3, the DNA is TGCAGCGTTGCAATGCGGGACAGGGAGAGAAACACCATATATTTT. It is translated as CSVAMRDRERNTIYF. The complete variable domain, with remaining parts taken from reference TRBV29-1 and TRBJ1-3, reads SAVISQKPSRDICQRGTSLTIQCQVDSQVTMMFWYRQQPGQSLTLIATANQGSEATYESGFVIDKFPISRPNLTFSTLTVSNMSPEDSSIYLCSVAMRDRERNTIYFGEGSWLTVV.